This TCR beta chain was captured in a study of regulatory T cells in long-lasting Graves disease (dated by TCRdb to the early 2020s). Background on the whole study: Newly diagnosed Graves' disease patients had taken antithyroid drugs for less than 3 months. A total of about 33 samples underwent TCR sequencing: some 13 from persistent and about 20 from newly diagnosed Graves' disease patients. The study took place in China and was registered as a clinical trial. Peripheral blood TCR sequencing and RNA sequencing compared persistent Graves' disease patients with newly diagnosed Graves' disease patients. The investigation overall reported the following: The study examined only peripheral blood because the primary lesion, thyroid tissue, could not be accessed. More public clonotypes were shared among persistent patients (more than 2,500) than among newly diagnosed patients (966). Sequencing and analysis were restricted to the TCR beta chain. Compared with newly diagnosed patients, persistent Graves' disease patients had lower TCR Shannon entropy and fewer highly expanded clones, which suggests clonal expansion. The small sample size was acknowledged by the authors as a limitation that may reduce accuracy. Persistent disease showed preferential use of TRBV28, TRBJ1-2 and TRBJ2-5, whereas newly diagnosed disease favored TRBV20-1 and TRBJ2-1.

From the cysteine up to the phenylalanine, the CDR3 has a length of 15 residues. The retained sequence is limited to the CDR3, 45 bases, with the frame set at the first base. V is pared back by 3 bases and J by 7 bases, with 16 bases lying between the germline termini. CDR1 and CDR2 (MDHEN, SYDVKM) derive from the germline V gene. The sample's time point, from its label and the paper: newly diagnosed GD, antithyroid drugs for less than 3 months. For both TCR sequencing and RNA sequencing, RNA was extracted from PBMCs using TRIzol. Graves' disease was diagnosed according to American Thyroid Association guidelines. Patients were recruited from an endocrinology department in Xi'an, China. Each patient gave approximately 10 milliliters of peripheral blood, collected in an EDTA anticoagulant tube. Ficoll Paque Plus density gradient separation was used to isolate PBMCs, and no further T cell sorting was done. An Agilent 2100 Bioanalyzer and agarose gel were used to check RNA quality, while a NanoDrop 2000 measured RNA concentration.

Libraries were made using multiplex PCR. Sequenced using an Illumina HiSeq 4000. CDR3 regions were amplified by Arm-PCR with iRepertoire HTBI primers to construct TCR beta libraries. PCR products were gel purified before sequencing. The authors' pipeline ran thus. Across samples, some 62 TRBV and around 15 TRBJ segments were identified and used for gene usage analysis of CDR3 amino acid clonotypes. Filtered high-quality paired reads were merged into contigs using COPE and FqMerger. BLAST was used to align contigs to IMGT TRBV, TRBD and TRBJ reference genes, and CDR3 was defined according to IMGT. Any clonotype with a frequency above 0.1% was counted as a highly expanded clone. Repertoire diversity was measured by Shannon entropy, and V-J evenness by the Gini coefficient. Clonotypes shared by more than one individual were considered public. The raw public data were reprocessed by TCRdb itself: fastp quality trimming at Q25, MiXCR clonotype calling, in-frame beta chains only. When rows share a CDR3 protein, they turn into one entry using the most common DNA and genes. The V and J calls follow TCRdb's processing rather than the paper's. The sample table lists roughly 440,000 distinct CDR3 sequences, roughly 15% of them with a count of one. The ten top clones hold around a quarter of the sample.

Of note for this clonotype: The specificity of this receptor is unknown. No much larger clone is present one base from it, and per-base qualities are unavailable.

In addition, the sample was reused for a study of T cells in Graves' hyperthyroidism and ophthalmopathy. The second source states: Stable Graves' hyperthyroidism was defined as the absence of progression to ophthalmopathy over 18 months of follow-up. Hyperthyroidism patients were aged 18 to 65 years and newly diagnosed, with disease duration of less than 2 months. Patients with uncontrolled infections, other autoimmune diseases, pregnancy or lactation were excluded. Diagnoses were established on the basis of clinical symptoms, serum thyroxine and TRAb, thyroid ultrasound, and orbital computed tomography. The TCR CDR3 was subjected to a first round of RT-PCR using the HTBI primer set and the Qiagen OneStep RT-PCR kit. Most expanded thyroid clonotypes (frequency above 0.001) were also detected in blood, suggesting blood repertoires may reflect thyroid immune responses. A model built on a 13 V-J signature distinguished ophthalmopathy from stable hyperthyroidism, reaching approximately 89% sensitivity and around 81% specificity in cross-validation and 80%/75% in testing. During validation, the model predicted progression to ophthalmopathy a median of around 7 months ahead of onset, with almost 71% sensitivity and about 75% specificity. TCR V-J signatures able to tell the groups apart were searched for in a discovery cohort of approximately 95 patients, of whom roughly 42 had Graves' ophthalmopathy and about 60 had stable Graves' hyperthyroidism. Prospective prediction of ophthalmopathy was tested in an independent validation cohort of 18 to 20 hyperthyroidism patients and 15 to 17 patients who later progressed to ophthalmopathy. The 100 discovery patients were randomly divided into training and test sets at a 7:3 ratio. The study also compared thyroid tissue and blood T-cell repertoires from roughly six Graves' hyperthyroidism patients. After blood sampling, hyperthyroidism patients were treated with methimazole at a starting dose of 30 mg daily, and ophthalmopathy patients were treated with high-dose intravenous methylprednisolone. The libraries were constructed in a second round of multiplex PCR and then size-selected and purified. The libraries were sequenced on an Illumina HiSeq2000 using paired-end 100 bp reads. SOAPnuke was used to process the raw data, with reads discarded if the reads contained adapters or uncalled bases, had a mean Phred below 15, or lacked an exact constant-primer or identifier match. COPE v1.2.5 was used to merge high-quality paired reads, and clonotypes were defined as unique nucleotide sequences. Clonotypes were aligned to IMGT TRBV, TRBD and TRBJ reference segments using MiTCR v1.1. The analysis included only V-J combinations with a frequency above 0.0001, which together covered approximately 99% of the repertoires. A TCS score was defined as the ratio of F50 (clonal expansion) to E x V (chaos), with BLOSUM62-based TCRdist applied between CDR3 peptides within each V-J. Welch's t-statistics and random forest reduced roughly 540 V-J features to under 15, which were used in a naive Bayes classifier (R e1071). No statistical method was used to fix the sample size in advance, and group allocation was not hidden from the investigators. According to the paper, TCR Vbeta CDR3 sequencing was carried out on more than 120 peripheral blood samples, which came from under 50 ophthalmopathy, about 75 hyperthyroidism and some 17 progressor patients.

The rearrangement combines TRBV28 with TRBJ1-3; TRBD1 is a possible D gene, resting on 5 matching bases. This TCR came from a woman in her late teens or twenties with Graves disease. Donor details come from another sample of the same person, matched by shared clones. Sequenced material: peripheral blood mononuclear cells (PBMCs), taken at new diagnosis, from a patient treated with antithyroid drugs. The bases read TGTGCCAGCAGTTTTTTCCAGGGTCTGGGGAACACCATATATTTT. Protein translation: CASSFFQGLGNTIYF.